Reported below is one T cell receptor beta chain. This record belongs to a study of blood T cell repertoires in COVID-19. Across the study: Sites in the United States, Italy and Spain provided acute and convalescent COVID-19 samples.

In the authors' workflow: Amplified reference gene primers provided the basis for estimating nucleated cell counts. Clones were sequenced by immunoSEQ multiplex PCR, and TCRdb holds only the in-frame ones, with some missing. The V and J calls and clone size come from that table; D and trimming were worked out from the DNA. Here the sample spans fewer than 250,000 clones, around 91% being singletons. Trimming took off 4 bases at V and 3 bases at J, with 15 bases between the two ends. The CDR3 has 15 residues. The sequencing sample was made of peripheral blood. This TCR derives from a middle-aged woman with acute or convalescent COVID-19. The rearrangement uses TRBV23-1 and TRBJ1-1, with D possibly TRBD1 on 5 matching bases. TRBV23-1 is flagged as an ORF with uncertain function. The CDR3 region has the DNA TGCGCCAGCAGTCCCGTCGGGGGGAAGGACACTGAAGCTTTCTTT. Encoded protein: CASSPVGGKDTEAFF.